The rows below give T cell receptor beta chains drawn from one sample of a study of blood T cell repertoires in COVID-19. The table came from immunoSEQ multiplex PCR; TCRdb's copy has only in-frame clones and leaves some out. The top ten clones hold more than 20% of a sample with about 70,000 clones, about four fifths of them seen once. Sequenced material: peripheral blood. The receptors derive from a woman aged 65 to 85 with acute or convalescent COVID-19. Both conserved end residues are trimmed from each CDR3. Fields, in order: CDR3 length, V gene, J gene, CDR3 protein.

>14|TRBV5-1|TRBJ2-2
ASSFGDRGSTGELF
>14|TRBV5-1|TRBJ2-5
ASSSPRRTSEETQY
>14|TRBV7-8|TRBJ2-7
ASSLGQRKSSYEQY
>12|TRBV5-1|TRBJ1-1
ASSLGQMNTEAF
>12|TRBV5-1|TRBJ1-1
ASSLASQNTEAF
>13|TRBV7-8|TRBJ1-2
ASSLAQGQGAGYT
>12|TRBV5-1|TRBJ1-4
ASSLNRNNEKLF
>13|TRBV28|TRBJ2-3
ASSFRQGARNTQY
>12|TRBV6-1|TRBJ2-7
ASSDVRSPYEQY
>13|TRBV28|TRBJ1-5
ASSLPGDSNQPQH
>13|TRBV4-1|TRBJ2-5
ASSQGEAGVWTQY
>12|TRBV7-8|TRBJ1-1
ASSLSAANTEAF
>14|TRBV5-4|TRBJ1-5
ASSPCTEISNQPQH